This T cell receptor (beta chain) was profiled in a study of shared clonotypes between healthy human individuals. Only Caucasian adults living in Nashville, Tennessee made up the donor group. Comment on this clone: The antigen is unknown.

Clones were sequenced by immunoSEQ multiplex PCR, and TCRdb holds only the in-frame ones, with some missing. Seen here are 650,000 to 800,000 clones, 72% observed once, and the top ten hold approximately 1.8%. General study findings and limits: Clonotype sharing among the donors was expected to vary with sequencing depth.

V shed 6 bases, J shed 11 bases, and the junction held 9 bases outside the gene matches. The CDR3 runs to 12 residues. Germline lookup yields CDR1 MDHEN and CDR2 SYDVKM. This sequence joins TRBV28 and TRBJ2-7; TRBD2 matches 8 bases. The sequence derives from a woman aged 25 to 39 in good health. The specimen sequenced was memory CD4+ T cells sorted from blood. Subset given: CD45RA-negative fraction. The CDR3 spells CASSSGLLAEYF. CDR3 nucleotides: TGTGCCAGCAGCAGCGGCTTACTAGCGGAGTACTTC.